Below are 32 T cell receptor beta chains sequenced from a single sample in a study of T cells in Graves' hyperthyroidism and ophthalmopathy (dated by TCRdb to between 2019 and 2020). Libraries were built with multiplex PCR. The sample was run on an Illumina HiSeq 2000. Amplification of TCR beta CDR3 regions was carried out from RNA transcripts. A first-round RT-PCR of the TCR CDR3 used the HTBI primer set with the Qiagen OneStep RT-PCR kit. Starting from the raw public reads, TCRdb applied fastp trimming at Q25, assembled clones with MiXCR and retained in-frame beta chains. Rows are unified per CDR3 protein, each entry keeping the most common DNA and genes. Counted in this sample were hundreds of thousands of distinct CDR3 sequences; about 15% of them appeared once. Around a quarter of the sample comes from the top ten. Sequenced: blood. The receptors derive from a woman aged 18 to 35 with Graves' hyperthyroidism that later progressed to Graves' ophthalmopathy.

This clonotype was observed at least ten times. The chain uses TRBV2 and TRBJ2-1; D call uncertain. There are 11 residues in the CDR3. V lost 6 bases and J lost 6, with 6 bases in between. Looked up from germline, CDR1 is SNHLY and CDR2 is FYNNEI. Here the CDR3 reads CASRYPNEQFF. The CDR3 coding sequence is TGTGCCAGCAGGTATCCCAATGAGCAGTTCTTC.

A word on this clonotype: This may stem from a read error, because a much larger clone lies one nucleotide away. The V call is TRBV6-2 or TRBV6-3, the J call TRBJ2-4, with D unresolved. This CDR3 contains 16 residues. Germline lookup yields CDR1 MNHEY and CDR2 SVGEGT. As DNA, the CDR3 is TGTGCCAGCAGTAGACGGAGTGGGTCTACCAAAAACACTCAGTACTTC. It yields the protein CASSRRSGSTKNTQYF.

This clonotype occurred many times. This rearrangement joins TRBV7-3 to TRBJ2-5; D unresolved. The V gene lost 5 bases and the J gene lost 0 bases, with 13 bases spanning the gap. The CDR3 has 15 residues. Germline V gives CDR1 SGHTA, CDR2 FQGTGA. In nucleotides, the CDR3 is TGTGCCAGCAGCCTCTATGCCGGCAACCAAGAGACCCAGTACTTC. Protein product: CASSLYAGNQETQYF. Full variable domain (outside the CDR3, taken from reference TRBV7-3 and TRBJ2-5): GAGVSQTPSNKVTEKGKYVELRCDPISGHTALYWYRQSLGQGPEFLIYFQGTGAADDSGLPNDRFFAVRPEGSVSTLKIQRTERGDSAVYLCASSLYAGNQETQYFGPGTRLLVL.

As regards this clonotype: The junction does not match germline at one end; this may be a read error. The rearrangement links TRBV6-5 to TRBJ2-3; D unclear. The CDR3 is 16 residues long. CDR1 is MNHEY and CDR2 is SVGAGI in the germline V gene. The CDR3 loop reads CASSDSHTRALDTQYF. CDR3 coding DNA: TGTGCCAGCAGTGACTCCCATACCCGAGCGCTAGATACGCAGTATTTT.

The sample holds many counts of this clonotype. The V call is TRBV27, the J call TRBJ2-7; TRBD2 matches 9 bases. With V trimmed by 5 bases and J by 4 bases, 9 bases remained unmatched. The CDR3 is 15 amino acids. Germline CDR1 and CDR2: MNHEY and SMNVEV (reference sequence). The CDR3 is CASSGIAGVSYEQYF. CDR3 in DNA: TGTGCCAGCAGTGGGATAGCGGGAGTGTCTTACGAGCAGTACTTC.

This clonotype was observed at least ten times. J is TRBJ2-1 and V is TRBV30, with D hard to call. CDR3 length equals 11 residues. The germline gives CDR1 GTSNPN, CDR2 SVGIG (reference sequence). The V gene lost 4 bases and the J gene lost 5 bases, with 6 bases spanning the gap. The CDR3 here is CAWTDDNEQFF. The CDR3 DNA reads as TGTGCCTGGACAGACGACAATGAGCAGTTCTTC.

The CDR3: CASSPLAGRGTGELFF. For the CDR3, the DNA is TGTGCCAGCAGTCCCCTAGCGGGGAGGGGCACCGGGGAGCTGTTTTTT. V and J are TRBV12-3 or TRBV12-4 and TRBJ2-2; 9 bases align to TRBD2. The CDR3 consists of 16 residues. The junction had 8 bases not matched to a gene; V was cut back by 5 bases and J by 4 bases.

The J gene is TRBJ1-6, the V gene TRBV6-2 or TRBV6-3; D is possibly TRBD1 (6 bases). The CDR3 runs 12 residues. Germline V gives CDR1 MNHEY, CDR2 SVGEGT. V was cut by 6 bases and J by 10 bases, with 10 bases left in between. CDR3 sequence (DNA): TGTGCCAGCAGGGGGGCGCGATCACCCCTCCACTTT. Its protein product is CASRGARSPLHF.

At least ten counts were recorded for this clonotype. CDR3 sequence reads: CASSYSEAGGQTQYF. CDR3 coding DNA: TGTGCCAGCAGTTACTCTGAGGCGGGAGGGCAGACCCAGTACTTC. J is TRBJ2-5 and V is TRBV6-6; 9 nucleotides agree with TRBD2. Trimming removed 0 bases from V and 6 bases from J; junction bases left unmatched: 5. The V gene's germline CDR1 is MNHNY and CDR2 SVGAGI (reference sequence). This CDR3 has 15 amino acids.

This clonotype was recorded many times. This chain uses TRBV6-5 with TRBJ2-7; D is unclear. There are 13 residues in the CDR3. Germline V CDR1 and CDR2: MNHEY, SVGAGI. V shed 6 bases and J shed 3 bases, with 12 bases lying between them. The CDR3 DNA is TGTGCCAGCAGATACAGTAATGTCTACGAGCAGTACTTC. Its protein is CASRYSNVYEQYF.

The chain recombines TRBV20-1 with TRBJ1-5, with 8 bases lining up with TRBD1. This CDR3 is 14 amino acids long. Germline V gene lookup returns CDR1 DFQATT and CDR2 SNEGSKA (reference sequence). V lost 4 bases, J lost 2 bases, and 4 bases stayed unmatched. The CDR3 protein is CSATGQGRNQPQHF. The CDR3, as DNA: TGCAGTGCTACAGGACAGGGCCGCAATCAGCCCCAGCATTTT.

This clonotype was seen only a few times. V gene TRBV27 combines with J gene TRBJ2-7, with D possibly TRBD1 on 6 matching bases. Trimming took off 5 bases at V and 2 bases at J, with 16 bases between the two ends. This CDR3 has 15 residues. Looked up from germline, CDR1 is MNHEY and CDR2 is SMNVEV (reference sequence). CDR3 protein: CASSRSGALPYEQYF. CDR3 nucleotides: TGTGCCAGCAGTCGATCAGGGGCCCTCCCCTACGAGCAGTACTTC.

The chain joins TRBV7-6 to TRBJ2-5; TRBD2 aligns across 15 bases. The CDR3 runs 17 residues. From germline, CDR1 is SGHVS and CDR2 FNYEAQ. After removal of 5 bases from V and 3 bases from J, the junction contained 7 bases not matched to a gene. The CDR3 here is CASSLPGLAGGKETQYF. CDR3 in DNA: TGTGCCAGCAGCCTTCCGGGACTAGCGGGAGGAAAAGAGACCCAGTACTTC.

The chain employs TRBV6-1 and TRBJ1-1; maybe TRBD1 (6 bases). This CDR3 contains 11 residues. Germline loops: CDR1 MNHNS, CDR2 SASEGT. V lost 8 bases and J lost 11, with 15 bases in between. The CDR3: CASRAAGVAFF. CDR3 nucleotides: TGTGCCAGCCGGGCGGCAGGGGTCGCTTTCTTT.

This clonotype was recorded at least ten times. CDR3 in DNA: TGCAGTGCTAGAGACGGACAGCACACTGAAGCTTTCTTT. Translating it yields CSARDGQHTEAFF. The V call is TRBV20-1, the J call TRBJ1-1; perhaps TRBD1 as D (6 bases). CDR3 length: 13 amino acids. V lost 0 bases, J lost 3 bases, and 8 bases lay in between. Germline V CDR1 and CDR2: DFQATT, SNEGSKA (reference sequence).

This clonotype was seen only a few times. This rearrangement joins TRBV12-3 or TRBV12-4 to TRBJ2-1, with D perhaps matching TRBD2 (7 bases). V lost 5 bases, J lost 1 base, and 12 bases lay in between. The CDR3 sequence is 15 residues long. The DNA for the CDR3 is TGTGCCAGCAGTGGGGGGGGCGTTTCCTACAATGAGCAGTTCTTC. Protein sequence: CASSGGGVSYNEQFF.

The gene calls are TRBV20-1 and TRBJ2-7; D may be TRBD1 (5 bases). Germline V gene lookup returns CDR1 DFQATT and CDR2 SNEGSKA (reference sequence). The CDR3 consists of 12 residues. V lost 1 base and J lost 7, with 11 bases in between. In DNA form, the CDR3 reads TGCAGTGCTAGAGTGGCAGGGCGGGAGCAGTACTTC. Its protein product is CSARVAGREQYF.

This clonotype has only a few counts. The chain recombines TRBV27 with TRBJ1-5, with a tentative D call TRBD1 (6 bases). This CDR3 spans 14 amino acids. V gave up 4 bases and J gave up 6 bases, with 13 bases separating them. CDR1 and CDR2 from the germline V gene are MNHEY and SMNVEV (reference sequence). CDR3 region: CASSSGGGVQPQHF. The CDR3 DNA reads TGTGCCAGCAGTTCTGGGGGGGGCGTTCAGCCCCAGCATTTT.

The sample holds many counts of this clonotype. This chain uses TRBV6-2 or TRBV6-3 with TRBJ2-5; TRBD2 agrees at 11 bases. The CDR3 spans 17 residues. CDR1 and CDR2 from the germline V gene are MNHEY and SVGEGT. V dropped 1 base and J dropped 2; count of bases not matched to a gene: 6. The CDR3 loop reads CASSYWTSGPSQETQYF. CDR3 DNA: TGTGCCAGCAGTTACTGGACTAGCGGGCCTTCTCAAGAGACCCAGTACTTC.

The rearrangement uses TRBV29-1 and TRBJ2-1; the match to TRBD1 covers 10 bases. CDR3 length: 13 amino acids. Trimming took 7 bases from V and 6 from J; bases not matched to a gene: 6. The germline gives CDR1 SQVTM, CDR2 ANQGSEA. The chain's CDR3 is CSGRDRGSNEQFF. CDR3 coding DNA: TGCAGCGGCCGGGACAGGGGTTCCAATGAGCAGTTCTTC.

There are many counts of this clonotype. The V call is TRBV28, the J call TRBJ2-3; TRBD2 might be the D (5 bases). V dropped 5 bases and J dropped 8 bases, with 11 bases sitting between them. CDR3 length: 12 residues. Per germline, CDR1 MDHEN and CDR2 SYDVKM. CDR3 in amino acids: CASSPGIGTQYF. CDR3 nucleotides: TGTGCCAGCAGTCCGGGGATTGGTACGCAGTATTTT.

DNA for the CDR3: TGTGCCAGCAGCCTCCGACTAGCGGGAGGGCCAAAAGCCAAAAACATTCAGTACTTC. Its translation: CASSLRLAGGPKAKNIQYF. The chain recombines TRBV14 with TRBJ2-4; TRBD2 matches 14 bases. The CDR3 sequence is 19 residues long. The V gene's germline CDR1 is SGHDN and CDR2 FVKESK. With V trimmed by 4 bases and J by 0 bases, 8 bases remained unmatched.

The V gene is TRBV29-1, the J gene TRBJ2-7; perhaps TRBD2 as D (5 bases). CDR3 length: 15 residues. V was cut by 6 bases and J by 0 bases, with 18 bases left in between. CDR1 SQVTM and CDR2 ANQGSEA come from the germline V gene. CDR3 sequence: CSVRTRRESSYEQYF. The CDR3 DNA reads as TGCAGCGTCCGCACACGCCGGGAAAGCTCCTACGAGCAGTACTTC.

This clonotype has more than one count but fewer than ten. V gene TRBV24-1 combines with J gene TRBJ2-5; TRBD1 aligns across 10 bases. The CDR3 is 17 amino acids. V lost 0 bases, J lost 4 bases, and 7 bases stayed unmatched. From germline, CDR1 is KGHDR and CDR2 SFDVKD. CDR3 protein: CATSDLKGQGFGETQYF. CDR3 coding DNA: TGTGCCACCAGTGATTTGAAGGGACAGGGGTTTGGAGAGACCCAGTACTTC.

This clonotype was seen many times. This rearrangement joins TRBV6-1 to TRBJ2-5, with 9 bases lining up with TRBD1. Germline CDR1 and CDR2: MNHNS and SASEGT. J was trimmed by 7 bases and V by 1 base; bases with no gene match: 4. The CDR3 spans 14 residues. For the CDR3, the DNA is TGTGCCAGCAGTGAAGGGACAGGGGTTGGGACCCAGTACTTC. It specifies CASSEGTGVGTQYF.

Comments on this clonotype: A much larger clone sits a single nucleotide away, making a read error possible. The chain employs TRBV11-1 and TRBJ2-3, with 16 bases identical to TRBD2. Trimming at V came to 7 bases and at J to 2 bases, leaving 6 bases not matched to a gene. The CDR3 consists of 17 residues. CDR1 SGHAT and CDR2 FQDESV come from the germline V gene (reference sequence). The chain's CDR3 is CASNLGTSGRVTDTQYF. DNA of the CDR3: TGTGCCAGCAACCTCGGGACTAGCGGGAGGGTCACAGATACGCAGTATTTT.

The chain is built from TRBV6-2 or TRBV6-3 and TRBJ2-1, with 9 nucleotides matching TRBD1. V was clipped by 4 bases and J by 4 bases; unmatched bases: 8. CDR3 length equals 16 residues. Looked up from germline, CDR1 is MNHEY and CDR2 is SVGEGT. This CDR3 is CASSSDRDRDYNEQFF. The CDR3 DNA reads TGTGCCAGCAGTTCGGACCGGGACAGGGATTACAATGAGCAGTTCTTC.

This clonotype was found many times. The chain combines TRBV5-1 with TRBJ2-1, with D perhaps being TRBD1 or TRBD2 (7 bases each). The germline V and J ends were trimmed by 4 bases and 11 bases, with 16 bases remaining between them. There are 13 residues in the CDR3. Germline-derived CDR1 and CDR2 are SGHRS and YFSETQ. The CDR3 sequence is CASSLTGSGKQFF. CDR3 DNA: TGCGCCAGCAGCCTGACAGGGAGCGGGAAGCAGTTCTTC.

This clonotype was detected many times. The chain carries TRBV12-5 and TRBJ2-5; the match to TRBD2 covers 10 bases. The germline CDR1 and CDR2 sequences are LGHNT and FRNRAP. V was clipped by 2 bases and J by 4 bases; unmatched bases: 10. The CDR3 runs to 17 residues. CDR3 nucleotides: TGTGCTAGTGGTTTGTGGGTCTTGGGGACTAGCGTAGAGACCCAGTACTTC. The encoded protein is CASGLWVLGTSVETQYF.

V gene TRBV28 combines with J gene TRBJ2-1, with 15 bases that match TRBD2. The CDR3 spans 17 residues. The germline gives CDR1 MDHEN, CDR2 SYDVKM. Trimming at V came to 5 bases and at J to 4 bases, leaving 6 bases not matched to a gene. CDR3 in DNA: TGTGCCAGCAGTCTAAACGGACTAGCGGGAGGGTACAATGAGCAGTTCTTC. Translated: CASSLNGLAGGYNEQFF.

The genes are TRBV15 and TRBJ2-2; 10 nucleotides match TRBD2. CDR1 and CDR2 from the germline V gene are LNHNV and YYDKDF (reference sequence). CDR3 size: 14 residues. The junction had 4 bases not matched to a gene; V was cut back by 8 bases and J by 4 bases. The CDR3 nucleotides read TGTGCCACCTCAGCGGGAGGGCCCACCGGGGAGCTGTTTTTT. Translated, it gives CATSAGGPTGELFF.

This clonotype was recorded at least ten times. This chain connects TRBV5-8 to TRBJ1-4, with D hard to call. The CDR3 spans 11 residues. Germline V gene lookup returns CDR1 SGHTS and CDR2 YDEGEE. Trimming cost V 1 base and J 7 bases, with 2 bases left between them. Here the CDR3 DNA reads TGTGCCAGCAGCTTGCCTGAAAAACTGTTTTTT. Translated: CASSLPEKLFF.